The next 20 T cell receptor beta chains were all read from a single sample in a study of CD8 T cells in Susac syndrome. Reverse transcription of about 0.5 to 1 ug RNA used random hexamers. TCRdb called the immunoSEQ multiplex PCR reads again in MiXCR, with one record for every CDR3 protein. The sample carries more than 150,000 distinct CDR3 sequences, about 94% recorded once. The sequencing sample was made of CD8+ T cells from PBMCs. These receptors were obtained from a human donor with multiple sclerosis.

V gene TRBV12-3 or TRBV12-4 combines with J gene TRBJ1-2; 10 bases align to TRBD1. The length of the CDR3 is 17 residues. J lost 0 bases, V lost 6 bases, and 10 bases had no gene match. The chain's CDR3 is CASSLDVGQGANYGYTF. The CDR3 coding sequence is TGTGCCAGCAGCCTCGACGTTGGACAGGGGGCTAACTATGGCTACACCTTC.

The chain links TRBV2 to TRBJ2-5; no firm D call. CDR3 length: 14 amino acids. V was pared by 8 bases and J by 0 bases, with 13 bases between. The germline V gene has CDR1 SNHLY and CDR2 FYNNEI. The CDR3 DNA is TGTGCCAGCGACTTCAACCTGTACCAAGAGACCCAGTACTTC. Translated: CASDFNLYQETQYF.

The V and J genes are TRBV2 and TRBJ1-3; D is unclear. V was pared by 8 bases and J by 5 bases, with 7 bases between. This CDR3 has 11 residues. Per germline, CDR1 SNHLY and CDR2 FYNNEI. The CDR3 bases are TGTGCCAGCCCCCTTCGAAACACCATATATTTT. Translating gives CASPLRNTIYF.

The rearrangement joins TRBV23-1 to TRBJ1-3; D not certain. TRBV23-1 is labeled an ORF, and its function is uncertain. V was shortened by 5 bases and J by 0 bases, with 11 bases between the two germline ends. The CDR3 sequence is 15 residues long. CDR3 loop: CASSNIFDSGNTIYF. CDR3 nucleotides: TGCGCCAGCAGTAACATATTCGACTCTGGAAACACCATATATTTT.

The CDR3 sequence: CASSVAGASDTQYF. The CDR3 DNA follows: TGTGCCAGCAGCGTAGCGGGGGCTTCAGATACGCAGTATTTT. This chain uses TRBV9 with TRBJ2-3, with D tentatively TRBD1 or TRBD2 (6 bases each). CDR3 length: 14 amino acids. In germline, CDR1 is SGDLS, CDR2 YYNGEE. Trimming shortened V by 0 bases and J by 4 bases, and 9 bases separated the two germline ends.

This chain links TRBV29-1 with TRBJ1-2; D might be TRBD1 (5 bases). Looked up from germline, CDR1 is SQVTM and CDR2 is ANQGSEA. The V gene lost 7 bases and the J gene lost 8 bases, with 14 bases spanning the gap. The length of the CDR3 is 11 residues. CDR3: CSGGTPRGYTF. The CDR3, as DNA: TGCAGCGGTGGGACCCCTCGGGGCTACACCTTC.

This chain uses TRBV20-1 with TRBJ1-1; maybe TRBD1 (6 bases). V was shortened by 8 bases and J by 1 base, with 14 bases between the two germline ends. CDR1 and CDR2 from the germline V gene are DFQATT and SNEGSKA (reference sequence). The CDR3 spans 13 residues. Here the CDR3 reads CSYQGIRNTEAFF. The CDR3 DNA sequence: TGCAGTTACCAGGGGATTCGGAACACTGAAGCTTTCTTT.

The CDR3 loop is CSARYYNSPLHF. In DNA, the CDR3 is TGCAGTGCGAGATATTATAATTCACCCCTCCACTTT. The chain recombines TRBV20-1 with TRBJ1-6; D unresolved. The V and J ends lost 6 bases and 4 bases respectively, with 7 bases between them. CDR3 size: 12 residues. CDR1 is DFQATT and CDR2 is SNEGSKA in the germline V gene (reference sequence).

V is TRBV29-1 and J is TRBJ1-5; D remains ambiguous. The V gene's germline CDR1 is SQVTM and CDR2 ANQGSEA. This CDR3 has 14 amino acids. V shed 7 bases and J shed 5 bases, with 18 bases lying between them. The CDR3 DNA is TGCAGCGCCCTGGGGTTTGTGAGGCATCAGCCCCAGCATTTT. Its protein is CSALGFVRHQPQHF. Variable domain in full (rest from reference TRBV29-1 and TRBJ1-5): SAVISQKPSRDICQRGTSLTIQCQVDSQVTMMFWYRQQPGQSLTLIATANQGSEATYESGFVIDKFPISRPNLTFSTLTVSNMSPEDSSIYLCSALGFVRHQPQHFGDGTRLSIL.

This rearrangement joins TRBV29-1 to TRBJ2-7; D remains unclear. The CDR3 runs to 13 residues. Per the germline V gene, CDR1 is SQVTM and CDR2 is ANQGSEA. With 1 base removed from V and 3 bases from J, the gap between germline ends came to 10 bases. The CDR3 loop reads CSVEGIGNYEQYF. DNA of the CDR3: TGCAGCGTTGAAGGGATAGGGAACTACGAGCAGTACTTC.

In its sample, this clonotype was seen a few times. The CDR3 loop reads CASSMDRGYEQYF. CDR3 bases: TGTGCCAGCTCAATGGACAGGGGCTACGAGCAGTACTTC. The chain is built from TRBV18 and TRBJ2-7, with TRBD1 identical over 9 bases. The CDR3 contains 13 residues. V was clipped by 5 bases and J by 3 bases; unmatched bases: 2. Germline V gives CDR1 KGHSH, CDR2 LQKENI.

The chain recombines TRBV15 with TRBJ1-1, with a tentative D call TRBD1 (6 bases). Germline loops: CDR1 LNHNV, CDR2 YYDKDF (reference sequence). Deletions cut 0 bases from V and 1 base from J, with 9 bases between. This CDR3 contains 15 residues. As DNA, the CDR3 is TGTGCCACCAGCAGAGATCTGGGGGCGAACACTGAAGCTTTCTTT. Its protein product is CATSRDLGANTEAFF.

This chain connects TRBV6-5 to TRBJ2-1, with TRBD2 identical over 10 bases. V was pared by 5 bases and J by 6 bases, with 7 bases of the junction left unmatched. The CDR3 is made up of 15 amino acids. The germline V gene has CDR1 MNHEY and CDR2 SVGAGI. CDR3 sequence: CASSPSGGAGNEQFF. In DNA, the CDR3 is TGTGCCAGCAGTCCCAGCGGGGGGGCAGGCAATGAGCAGTTCTTC.

The V and J genes are TRBV28 and TRBJ2-2; 9 bases are shared with TRBD1. CDR1 and CDR2 from the germline V gene are MDHEN and SYDVKM. After removal of 5 bases from V and 7 bases from J, the junction contained 5 bases not matched to a gene. This CDR3 has 14 amino acids. CDR3 nucleotides: TGTGCCAGCAGTCGGACAGGGGATGGCGGGGAGCTGTTTTTT. Amino acids: CASSRTGDGGELFF.

This clonotype was detected once. The chain recombines TRBV6-4 with TRBJ1-1; TRBD1 is a possible D gene (5 bases). V lost 6 bases and J 1 base, leaving 9 bases between the germline ends. This CDR3 spans 13 amino acids. Looked up from germline, CDR1 is MRHNA and CDR2 is SNTAGT. CDR3 region: CASSETENTEAFF. Written as DNA, the CDR3 is TGTGCCAGCAGCGAGACAGAGAACACTGAAGCTTTCTTT.

The V and J genes are TRBV7-8 and TRBJ2-1, with 14 bases aligning to TRBD2. Germline lookup yields CDR1 SGHVS and CDR2 FQNEAQ. The CDR3 runs to 18 residues. The J segment lost 1 base and the V segment lost 5 bases, leaving 7 bases of the junction unmatched. The CDR3 region has the DNA TGTGCCAGCAGCCAGGGACTAGCGGGGGCCCTATCCTACAATGAGCAGTTCTTC. Protein product: CASSQGLAGALSYNEQFF.

V gene TRBV27 combines with J gene TRBJ1-6; 7 nucleotides align to TRBD1. J was trimmed by 6 bases and V by 5 bases; bases with no gene match: 10. The CDR3 has 16 amino acids. Germline loops: CDR1 MNHEY, CDR2 SMNVEV (reference sequence). DNA of the CDR3: TGTGCCAGCAGTCTCTATGGACAGGCAGTTAATTCACCCCTCCACTTT. It translates to CASSLYGQAVNSPLHF.

The J gene is TRBJ2-1, the V gene TRBV27; TRBD1 is a possible D gene (6 bases). The CDR3 loop spans 12 amino acids. Germline CDR1 MNHEY, CDR2 SMNVEV (reference sequence). V was pared by 6 bases and J by 8 bases, with 11 bases between. In DNA, the CDR3 is TGTGCCAGCAGGGAACAGGGCGATGAGCAGTTCTTC. This gives the protein CASREQGDEQFF.

The J gene is TRBJ1-2, the V gene TRBV27, with D possibly matching TRBD1 (5 bases). The CDR3 sequence is 14 residues long. V lost 5 bases and J lost 4, with 14 bases in between. Per the germline V gene, CDR1 is MNHEY and CDR2 is SMNVEV (reference sequence). Here the CDR3 reads CASSPGAAFYGYTF. The CDR3 bases are TGTGCCAGCAGTCCCGGGGCTGCCTTCTATGGCTACACCTTC.

As to this clonotype: The junction departs from the called germline gene at one end, perhaps through a read error. This chain uses TRBV6-5 with TRBJ1-5; perhaps TRBD1 as D (6 bases). Germline CDR1 and CDR2: MNHEY and SVGAGI. The CDR3 covers 14 residues. The CDR3 loop is CASSPGHKNHPQHF. CDR3 DNA sequence: TGTGCCAGCAGTCCGGGACACAAAAATCACCCCCAGCATTTT.